This T cell receptor beta chain was captured in a study of blood T cell repertoires in COVID-19. Study-level information: Donors in the United States, Italy and Spain gave samples during acute or convalescent COVID-19.

Per the original methods: Reference gene primer amplification in the assay estimated nucleated cell counts. Clones were read by immunoSEQ multiplex PCR, and TCRdb kept only the in-frame ones, dropping some. V, J and clone size are taken as reported in that table, and D and trimming were inferred from the DNA itself. Here the sample spans roughly 170,000 clones, approximately 80% being singletons. V lost 3 bases and J lost 3; bases outside the gene matches: 7. The germline gives CDR1 LNHDA, CDR2 SQIVND (reference sequence). This CDR3 has 15 residues. V and J are TRBV19 and TRBJ1-2; 7 nucleotides line up with TRBD1. The sequenced sample consisted of peripheral blood. The receptor's source is a human donor in a cohort sampled during active COVID-19. CDR3 in amino acids: CASSIARGFDYGYTF. In nucleotides, the CDR3 is TGTGCCAGTAGTATTGCCAGGGGGTTTGACTATGGCTACACCTTC. Full variable domain (remainder filled in from reference TRBV19 and TRBJ1-2): DGGITQSPKYLFRKEGQNVTLSCEQNLNHDAMYWYRQDPGQGLRLIYYSQIVNDFQKGDIAEGYSVSREKKESFPLTVTSAQKNPTAFYLCASSIARGFDYGYTFGSGTRLTVV.